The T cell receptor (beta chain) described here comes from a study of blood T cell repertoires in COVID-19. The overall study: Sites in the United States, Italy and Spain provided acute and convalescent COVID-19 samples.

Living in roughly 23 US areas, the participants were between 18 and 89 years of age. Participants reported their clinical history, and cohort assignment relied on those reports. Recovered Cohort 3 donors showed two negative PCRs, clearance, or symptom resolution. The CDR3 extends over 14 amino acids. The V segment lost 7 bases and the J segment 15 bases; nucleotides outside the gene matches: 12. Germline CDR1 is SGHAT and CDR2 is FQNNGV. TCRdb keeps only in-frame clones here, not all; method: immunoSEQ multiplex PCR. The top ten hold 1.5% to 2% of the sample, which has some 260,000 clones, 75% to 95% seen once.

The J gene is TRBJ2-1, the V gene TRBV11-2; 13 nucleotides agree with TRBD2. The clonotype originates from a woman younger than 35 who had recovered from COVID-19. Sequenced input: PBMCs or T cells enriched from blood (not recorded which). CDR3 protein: CASIGLAGDGEVFF. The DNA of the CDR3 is TGTGCCAGCATCGGACTAGCGGGAGATGGGGAGGTGTTCTTC.